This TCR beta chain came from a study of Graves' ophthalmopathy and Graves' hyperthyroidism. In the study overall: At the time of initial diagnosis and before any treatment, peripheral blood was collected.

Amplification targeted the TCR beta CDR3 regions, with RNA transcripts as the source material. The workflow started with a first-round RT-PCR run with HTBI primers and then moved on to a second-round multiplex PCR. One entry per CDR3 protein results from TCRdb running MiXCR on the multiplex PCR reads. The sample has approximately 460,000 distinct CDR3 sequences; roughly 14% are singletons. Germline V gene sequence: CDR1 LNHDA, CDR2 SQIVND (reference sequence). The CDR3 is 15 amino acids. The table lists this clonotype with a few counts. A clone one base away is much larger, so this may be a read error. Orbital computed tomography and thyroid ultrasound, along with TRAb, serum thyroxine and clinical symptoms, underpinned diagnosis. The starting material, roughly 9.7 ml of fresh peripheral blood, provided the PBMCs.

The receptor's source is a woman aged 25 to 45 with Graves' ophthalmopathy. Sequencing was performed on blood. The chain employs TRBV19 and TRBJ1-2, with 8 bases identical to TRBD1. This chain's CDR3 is CACRSTGANNYGYTF. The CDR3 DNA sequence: TGTGCCTGTAGGTCGACAGGGGCGAATAACTATGGCTACACCTTC.